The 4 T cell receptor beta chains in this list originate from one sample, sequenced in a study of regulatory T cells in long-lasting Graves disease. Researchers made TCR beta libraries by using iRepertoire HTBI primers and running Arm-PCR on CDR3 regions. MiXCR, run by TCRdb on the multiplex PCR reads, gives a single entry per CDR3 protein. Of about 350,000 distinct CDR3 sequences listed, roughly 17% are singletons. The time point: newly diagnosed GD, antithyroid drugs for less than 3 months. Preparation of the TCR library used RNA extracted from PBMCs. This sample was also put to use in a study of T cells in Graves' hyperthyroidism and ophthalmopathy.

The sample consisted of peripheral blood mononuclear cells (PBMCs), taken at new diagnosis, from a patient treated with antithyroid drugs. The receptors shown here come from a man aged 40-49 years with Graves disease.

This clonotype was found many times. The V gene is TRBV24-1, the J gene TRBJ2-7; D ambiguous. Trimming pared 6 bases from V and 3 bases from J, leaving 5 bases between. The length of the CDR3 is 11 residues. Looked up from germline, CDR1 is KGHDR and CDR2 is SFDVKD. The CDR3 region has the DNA TGTGCCACCAGTAATAACTACGAGCAGTACTTC. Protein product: CATSNNYEQYF.

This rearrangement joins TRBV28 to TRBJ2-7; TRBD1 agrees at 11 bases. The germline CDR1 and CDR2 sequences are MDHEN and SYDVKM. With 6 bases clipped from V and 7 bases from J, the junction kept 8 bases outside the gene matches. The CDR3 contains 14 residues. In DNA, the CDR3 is TGTGCCAGCAGCCCCGGGACAGGGGGTTTTGAGCAGTACTTC. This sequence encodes CASSPGTGGFEQYF.

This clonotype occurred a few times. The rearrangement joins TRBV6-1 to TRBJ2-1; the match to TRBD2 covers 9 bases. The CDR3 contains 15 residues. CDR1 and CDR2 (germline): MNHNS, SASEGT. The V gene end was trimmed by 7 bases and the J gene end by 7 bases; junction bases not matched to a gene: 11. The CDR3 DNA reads TGTGCCAGCACCAGAGGGCGGGGGGGCATGAATGAGCAGTTCTTC. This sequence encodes CASTRGRGGMNEQFF.

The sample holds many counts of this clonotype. The CDR3 here is CSANGGGYNEQFF. The CDR3 DNA follows: TGCAGTGCTAACGGGGGGGGCTACAATGAGCAGTTCTTC. This chain links TRBV20-1 with TRBJ2-1; 8 positions match TRBD2. After removal of 4 bases from V and 3 bases from J, the junction contained 2 bases not matched to a gene. The germline V gene has CDR1 DFQATT and CDR2 SNEGSKA (reference sequence). CDR3 length: 13 amino acids.